Detailed here is one TCR beta chain. Its antigen remains unidentified. The CDR3 loop spans 16 amino acids. This sample stems from a study of CXCR3-negative and CXCR3-positive naive CD8 T cells. Through 5' RACE with UMI labels, the TRB cDNA libraries were prepared. Following a re-call of the 5' RACE reads, TCRdb has one entry per CDR3 protein and lacks DNA. Its table lists tens of thousands of distinct CDR3 sequences. Overall study findings and caveats: Naive CXCR3-positive cells had TRB CDR3s more hydrophobic than those of CXCR3-negative naive cells.

The clonotype was recovered from a human donor in good health. Some clones in this sample may be carry-over from other donors' samples. V usage is TRBV12-3 or TRBV12-4 and J usage is TRBJ1-1. Sequenced sample: naive CXCR3+ CD8+ T cells from blood. Regarding subset: CD45RO-CCR7+CD27+CD95- naive CD8+ T cells expressing CXCR3 (TNR3+). Here the CDR3 reads CASSFGGEGMNTEAFF.